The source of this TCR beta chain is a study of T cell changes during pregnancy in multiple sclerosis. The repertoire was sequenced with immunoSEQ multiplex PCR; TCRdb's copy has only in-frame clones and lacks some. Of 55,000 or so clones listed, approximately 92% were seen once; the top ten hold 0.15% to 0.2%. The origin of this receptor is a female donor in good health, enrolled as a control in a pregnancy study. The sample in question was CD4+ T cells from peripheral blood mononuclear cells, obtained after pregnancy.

CDR3 region: CATRGDTYEQYF. CDR3 DNA: TGTGCCACCCGGGGGGACACCTACGAGCAGTACTTC. The J gene is TRBJ2-7, the V gene TRBV2, with D perhaps matching TRBD2 (7 bases). The germline CDR1 and CDR2 sequences are SNHLY and FYNNEI. With 10 bases removed from V and 2 bases from J, the gap between germline ends came to 12 bases. The CDR3 runs to 12 residues.